This record looks at one TCR beta chain sequence and its context. Single viable CD3+CD4+CD8-CD45RO+ cells were sorted as the memory CD4+ T cells. Sequencing was performed with immunoSEQ multiplex PCR; in TCRdb, only in-frame clones are kept and a portion is missing. The sample holds some 46,000 clones, 79% seen once. This CDR3 has 16 residues. Germline lookup yields CDR1 WSHSY and CDR2 SAAADI. V lost 3 bases, J lost 1 base, and 15 bases lay in between. The record originates from a study of memory CD4+ T cells and cytomegalovirus serostatus. The material sequenced was memory CD4+ T cells from blood. The source is an adult in good health and CMV-seronegative. This sequence joins TRBV10-2 and TRBJ1-1, with D possibly matching TRBD1 (5 bases). As DNA, the CDR3 is TGCGCCAGCAGTGACCGACACGGGGGAACGAACACTGAAGCTTTCTTT. Translated, it gives CASSDRHGGTNTEAFF.